Presented here are 22 T cell receptor beta chains from one specimen sequenced in a study of cytomegalovirus exposure and HLA in healthy donors. The primer mix had 60 Vbeta and 13 Jbeta primers. Data came from immunoSEQ multiplex PCR; TCRdb stores just in-frame clones and leaves some out. This sample carries about 150,000 clones, 70% to 80% of them seen once, and the ten largest clones take approximately 7.7%. The sequenced sample was PBMCs. All receptors derive from a man aged 25 to 45 in good health and CMV-seropositive.

The J gene is TRBJ2-1, the V gene TRBV5-8; a possible D gene is TRBD2 (5 bases). Germline CDR1 reads SGHTS; CDR2 reads YDEGEE. This CDR3 region has 16 residues. V was pared by 6 bases and J by 1 base, with 17 bases between. The CDR3 DNA sequence: TGTGCCAGCACCCCGGGGAGCGGAAAGTCCTACAATGAGCAGTTCTTC. Amino acids: CASTPGSGKSYNEQFF.

The chain has TRBV5-1 and TRBJ2-5, with a possible D match to TRBD2 (6 bases). CDR1 and CDR2 from the germline V gene are SGHRS and YFSETQ. V dropped 0 bases and J dropped 6 bases, with 9 bases sitting between them. This CDR3 spans 13 amino acids. The CDR3 region has the DNA TGCGCCAGCAGCTTGGGGGCGGGGAAGACCCAGTACTTC. Protein: CASSLGAGKTQYF.

The V gene is TRBV29-1, the J gene TRBJ2-1; 13 bases are shared with TRBD2. Trimming cost V 7 bases and J 10 bases; bases outside gene matches: 7. The germline V gene has CDR1 SQVTM and CDR2 ANQGSEA. CDR3 length: 13 amino acids. The CDR3 loop is CSAYRGLAGEQFF. The CDR3 DNA sequence: TGCAGCGCTTACCGGGGACTAGCGGGAGAGCAGTTCTTC.

The chain recombines TRBV5-1 with TRBJ1-4; D gene ambiguous. The CDR3 extends over 15 amino acids. V was trimmed by 5 bases and J by 1 base, leaving 12 bases between them. Germline V gene sequence: CDR1 SGHRS, CDR2 YFSETQ. The CDR3 DNA reads TGCGCCAGCAGACAGACGACGGTAACTAATGAAAAACTGTTTTTT. Protein: CASRQTTVTNEKLFF.

This chain joins TRBV5-6 and TRBJ2-5; TRBD1 is a possible D gene (6 bases). The germline V and J ends were trimmed by 4 bases and 5 bases, with 12 bases remaining between them. The CDR3 is 13 amino acids. Germline V CDR1 and CDR2: SGHDT, YYEEEE. The CDR3 DNA reads as TGTGCCAGCAGCAAACAGGGCTCGGAGACCCAGTACTTC. Its translation is CASSKQGSETQYF.

This clone was recorded once. The chain joins TRBV6-1 to TRBJ2-7; D unclear. V gave up 6 bases and J gave up 9 bases, with 15 bases separating them. The CDR3 has 12 amino acids. Per the germline V gene, CDR1 is MNHNS and CDR2 is SASEGT. The CDR3 loop is CASRPSPTRQYF. The CDR3 DNA follows: TGTGCCAGCAGGCCCTCTCCTACGAGGCAGTACTTC.

This clone was counted between two and nine times. The chain combines TRBV5-1 with TRBJ2-7, with TRBD2 as a possible D gene (7 bases). Germline V gene lookup returns CDR1 SGHRS and CDR2 YFSETQ. V shed 2 bases and J shed 0 bases, with 18 bases lying between them. The CDR3 covers 17 residues. Written as DNA, the CDR3 is TGCGCCAGCAGCTTCGGTCCGGGGGGCGATAGCTCCTACGAGCAGTACTTC. Translating it yields CASSFGPGGDSSYEQYF.

The chain joins TRBV5-1 to TRBJ2-1; 11 bases are shared with TRBD2. Germline assignment: CDR1 SGHRS and CDR2 YFSETQ. The CDR3 loop spans 16 amino acids. Unmatched junction bases numbered 9, after V lost 4 bases and J lost 6 bases. CDR3 sequence: CASSPGGTSGSNEQFF. Here the CDR3 DNA reads TGCGCCAGCAGCCCGGGGGGGACTAGCGGTTCCAATGAGCAGTTCTTC.

This chain joins TRBV30 and TRBJ1-2, with D possibly being TRBD1 (5 bases). The germline V gene encodes CDR1 GTSNPN and CDR2 SVGIG (reference sequence). V was cut by 3 bases and J by 6 bases, with 23 bases left in between. The CDR3 is 16 amino acids. The DNA for the CDR3 is TGTGCCTGGAGCGTTGGCATCTACTTAGGAGGGGATGGCTACACCTTC. This encodes CAWSVGIYLGGDGYTF. The full variable domain, rest sourced from reference TRBV30 and TRBJ1-2, is SQTIHQWPATLVQPVGSPLSLECTVEGTSNPNLYWYRQAAGRGLQLLFYSVGIGQISSEVPQNLSASRPQDRQFILSSKKLLLSDSGFYLCAWSVGIYLGGDGYTFGSGTRLTVV.

The V and J genes are TRBV19 and TRBJ2-7; 9 bases fit TRBD1. CDR1 LNHDA and CDR2 SQIVND come from the germline V gene (reference sequence). This CDR3 spans 12 amino acids. Germline trimming cut 7 bases from V and 10 bases from J; bases unmatched to any gene: 8. Here the CDR3 DNA reads TGTGCCAGTATGGGGACAGGGATGGAACAGTACTTC. Its translation is CASMGTGMEQYF.

The chain recombines TRBV2 with TRBJ2-2, with a possible D match to TRBD2 (7 bases). The germline V gene has CDR1 SNHLY and CDR2 FYNNEI. This CDR3 spans 13 amino acids. Between the trimmed V and J ends, which lost 11 bases and 6 bases, there was a span of 16 bases. The CDR3 DNA reads as TGTGCCTCATCGGGGGGCCTTGCCGGGGAGCTGTTTTTT. It codes for CASSGGLAGELFF. Filled out from reference TRBV2 and TRBJ2-2, the complete variable domain reads EPEVTQTPSHQVTQMGQEVILRCVPISNHLYFYWYRQILGQKVEFLVSFYNNEISEKSEIFDDQFSVERPDGSNFTLKIRSTKLEDSAMYFCASSGGLAGELFFGEGSRLTVL.

The chain carries TRBV9 and TRBJ2-3, with TRBD2 matching 11 bases. Germline V gives CDR1 SGDLS, CDR2 YYNGEE. With 7 bases clipped from V and 5 bases from J, the junction kept 9 bases outside the gene matches. The CDR3 totals 15 residues. DNA for the CDR3: TGTGCCAGCCATCTTAGCGGGGGGGCGTTAGATACGCAGTATTTT. This encodes CASHLSGGALDTQYF.

This clone was detected only a few times. The junction differs from germline at one of its ends, possibly a read error. The rearrangement links TRBV4-1 to TRBJ2-7; D uncertain. Germline V gene data show CDR1 as MGHRA and CDR2 as YSYEKL. The CDR3 totals 12 residues. The CDR3 DNA reads as TGTGCCAGCAGCCAAATCCCATACGAGCAGTACTTC. Protein: CASSQIPYEQYF.

This clone appeared a few times. This chain connects TRBV29-1 to TRBJ2-4; 12 positions agree with TRBD1. Germline CDR1 is SQVTM and CDR2 is ANQGSEA. J gave up 12 bases and V 4 bases, and 7 bases lay outside the gene matches. The length of the CDR3 is 13 residues. CDR3 loop: CSVAGTGGEYQYF. Written as DNA, the CDR3 is TGCAGCGTTGCAGGGACAGGGGGCGAGTATCAGTACTTC.

In DNA, the CDR3 is TGCGCCAGCAGCCAAGACACCTACTCACAGGGAAACACTGAAGCTTTCTTT. It encodes CASSQDTYSQGNTEAFF. The V gene is TRBV4-3, the J gene TRBJ1-1; TRBD1 might be the D (6 bases). The CDR3 length is 17 residues. V was pared by 0 bases and J by 2 bases, with 16 bases between. Per germline, CDR1 LGHNA and CDR2 YSLEER.

This sequence joins TRBV30 and TRBJ1-4; 7 bases align to TRBD1. Germline lookup yields CDR1 GTSNPN and CDR2 SVGIG (reference sequence). This CDR3 is built from 15 residues. J gave up 7 bases and V 4 bases, and 12 bases lay outside the gene matches. CDR3 nucleotide sequence: TGTGCCTGGATCTCACCGGGACAGAGGGGTGAAAAACTGTTTTTT. Translation: CAWISPGQRGEKLFF.

The CDR3 protein is CASSIDRGLLYGYTF. The CDR3 nucleotides are TGTGCCAGTAGTATCGACAGGGGACTTCTCTATGGCTACACCTTC. This chain joins TRBV19 and TRBJ1-2; 8 nucleotides line up with TRBD1. Germline lookup yields CDR1 LNHDA and CDR2 SQIVND (reference sequence). CDR3 size: 15 residues. The trim removed 3 bases at V and 4 bases at J, leaving 7 bases unmatched.

The chain has TRBV28 and TRBJ2-1, with 12 bases lining up with TRBD2. The CDR3 is 15 residues long. Per germline, CDR1 MDHEN and CDR2 SYDVKM. J lost 7 bases, V lost 6 bases, and 7 bases had no gene match. The CDR3 coding sequence is TGTGCCAGCAGAGCGACTAGCGGGAGAGTTAATGAGCAGTTCTTC. Its translation: CASRATSGRVNEQFF.

CDR3 protein: CASRIGTAPGNTIYF. The CDR3 DNA sequence: TGTGCCAGCAGGATCGGGACAGCTCCTGGAAACACCATATATTTT. The genes are TRBV6-5 and TRBJ1-3; 7 positions match TRBD1. The CDR3 spans 15 residues. Germline CDR1 is MNHEY and CDR2 is SVGAGI. V trimming: 6 bases; J trimming: 2 bases; junction bases outside the gene matches: 7.

This clone turned up a few times. V gene TRBV7-2 combines with J gene TRBJ2-3; TRBD2 aligns across 10 bases. After removal of 6 bases from V and 2 bases from J, the junction contained 11 bases not matched to a gene. In germline, CDR1 is SGHTA, CDR2 FQGNSA. The CDR3 spans 17 residues. CDR3 protein: CASSSLGTSDLTDTQYF. The CDR3 region has the DNA TGTGCCAGCAGTTCTTTAGGGACTAGCGACCTCACAGATACGCAGTATTTT.

The chain recombines TRBV6-5 with TRBJ1-4; TRBD1 matches 7 bases. Trimming took 1 base from V and 6 from J; bases not matched to a gene: 5. The length of the CDR3 is 15 residues. Germline CDR1 and CDR2: MNHEY and SVGAGI. CDR3 sequence reads: CASSYLGQPYEKLFF. The DNA of the CDR3 is TGTGCCAGCAGTTACTTGGGACAGCCCTATGAAAAACTGTTTTTT.

The chain uses TRBV2 and TRBJ2-2; 10 bases match TRBD1. Unmatched junction bases numbered 5, after V lost 6 bases and J lost 4 bases. The germline V gene encodes CDR1 SNHLY and CDR2 FYNNEI. The CDR3 runs 15 residues. The CDR3 here is CASSLGQGSTGELFF. Written as DNA, the CDR3 is TGTGCCAGCAGCTTGGGACAGGGGTCCACCGGGGAGCTGTTTTTT.